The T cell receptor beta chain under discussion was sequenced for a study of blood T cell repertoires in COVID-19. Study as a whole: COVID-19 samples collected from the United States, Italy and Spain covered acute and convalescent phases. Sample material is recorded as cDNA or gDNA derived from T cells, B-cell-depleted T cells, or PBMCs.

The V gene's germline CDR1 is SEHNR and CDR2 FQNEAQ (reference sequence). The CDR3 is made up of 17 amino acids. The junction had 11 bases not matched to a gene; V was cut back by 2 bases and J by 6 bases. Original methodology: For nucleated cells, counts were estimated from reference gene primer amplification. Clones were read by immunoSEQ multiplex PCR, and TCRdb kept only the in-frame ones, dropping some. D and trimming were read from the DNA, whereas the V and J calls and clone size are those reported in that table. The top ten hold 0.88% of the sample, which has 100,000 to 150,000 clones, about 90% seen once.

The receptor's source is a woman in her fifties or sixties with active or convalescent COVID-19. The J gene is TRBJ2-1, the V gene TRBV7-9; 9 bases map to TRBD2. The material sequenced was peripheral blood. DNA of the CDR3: TGTGCCAGCAGCTTAATCTATGCGGGAGGGTACTTCAATGAGCAGTTCTTC. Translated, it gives CASSLIYAGGYFNEQFF.